This TCR beta chain was identified during a study of vaccination and CD4 T cells after COVID-19. Study as a whole: Convalescent individuals numbered four females and six males, two being Hispanic. Participants were given two doses of BNT162b2 or mRNA-1273 vaccine. Overlapping SARS-CoV-2, HCoV-NL63, HCoV-OC43 and HCoV-229E spike peptides stimulated the cells.

Sequenced with the Oncomine TCR Beta short-read assay was DNA taken from cultured CD4+ T cells. One entry per CDR3 protein, called by TCRdb with MiXCR from the PCR reads. The data contain several thousand distinct CDR3 sequences, about 41% of them seen just once; the ten biggest clones take up approximately 10%. Treatment specified: roughly 10-day PBMC culture with coronavirus spike peptide pools or control peptides (ViraFEST assay). Samples of CD4+ T cells were obtained from the unexposed donor before the COVID-19 pandemic (2011-2018). Following expansion of antigen-specific T cells with peptide pools, ViraFEST then sequenced TCRs. This clonotype was seen a few times. The antigen is unknown. The CDR3 runs to 12 residues. Trimming pared 6 bases from V and 7 bases from J, leaving 12 bases between.

The receptor comes from a human donor in good health. The chain links TRBV12-3 or TRBV12-4 to TRBJ1-2; no firm D call. Input material: CD4+ T cells from blood, cultured in vitro. The DNA for the CDR3 is TGTGCCAGCAGCAGCCCCCAAGGTGGCTACACCTTC. Amino acids: CASSSPQGGYTF.